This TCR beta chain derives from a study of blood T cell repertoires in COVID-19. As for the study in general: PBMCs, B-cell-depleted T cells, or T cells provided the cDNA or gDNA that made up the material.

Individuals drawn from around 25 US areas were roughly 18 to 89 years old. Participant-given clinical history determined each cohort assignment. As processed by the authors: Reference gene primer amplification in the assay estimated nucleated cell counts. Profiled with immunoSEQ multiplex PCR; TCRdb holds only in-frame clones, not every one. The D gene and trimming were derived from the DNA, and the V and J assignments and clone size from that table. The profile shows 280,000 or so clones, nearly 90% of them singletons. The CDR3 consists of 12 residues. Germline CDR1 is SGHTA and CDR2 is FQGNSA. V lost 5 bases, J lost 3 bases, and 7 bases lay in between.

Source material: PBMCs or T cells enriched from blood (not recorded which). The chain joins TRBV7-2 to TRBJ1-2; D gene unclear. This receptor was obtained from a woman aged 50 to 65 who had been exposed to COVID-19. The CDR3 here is CASSRRDYGYTF. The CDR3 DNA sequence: TGTGCCAGCAGCCGCCGGGACTATGGCTACACCTTC.